This T cell receptor (beta chain) originates from a study of blood T cell repertoires in COVID-19. V shed 2 bases and J shed 6 bases, with 14 bases lying between them. The length of the CDR3 is 15 residues. The V gene's germline CDR1 is MNHEY and CDR2 SVGAGI. Original analysis: By means of reference gene primer amplification, nucleated cell counts were estimated. Profiling relied on immunoSEQ multiplex PCR, and the TCRdb table lists in-frame clones only, not all of them. V and J calls plus clone size are reproduced from that table; the DNA served to infer D and trimming. The profile shows some 250,000 clones, about 68% of them singletons.

The rearrangement links TRBV6-5 to TRBJ1-5, with D possibly being TRBD1 (5 bases). Material for sequencing was peripheral blood. The source is an elderly woman with acute or convalescent COVID-19. The CDR3 is CASSYARQGGQPQHF. CDR3 in DNA: TGTGCCAGCAGTTACGCTCGGCAGGGTGGTCAGCCCCAGCATTTT.